The rows below give T cell receptor beta chains drawn from one sample of a study of blood T cell repertoires in COVID-19. Libraries were prepared by immunoSEQ multiplex PCR; TCRdb keeps only in-frame clonotypes and omits some of them. The table includes 470,000 or so clones, roughly 85% detected once. The sequencing sample was made of peripheral blood. The source is a human donor in a cohort sampled during active COVID-19. The CDR3 runs from the conserved cysteine through the conserved F or W. A D gene is named only where the DNA matches it firmly. Clone size appears in some rows only: once, few, many, or a class for an expanded clone.

TRBV27	TRBJ2-7	-	-	TGTGCCAGCAGTTTTTTGGAGGGCTCCGAGCAGTACTTC	CASSFLEGSEQYF
TRBV27	TRBJ2-7	TRBD1	-	TGTGCCAGCAGTTTATCGGTTTTGGGGACAGCCTACGAGCAGTACTTC	CASSLSVLGTAYEQYF
TRBV10-3	TRBJ1-1	-	few	TGTGCCTCATCGGGGATGAACACTGAAGCTTTCTTT	CASSGMNTEAFF
TRBV15	TRBJ1-2	TRBD1	once	TGTGCCACCAGCAGCGGATCGACAGGGGCTAACTATGGCTACACCTTC	CATSSGSTGANYGYTF
TRBV18	TRBJ2-3	TRBD2	-	TGTGCCAGCTCACCGGGGACTAGCGGGAGTGCAGATACGCAGTATTTT	CASSPGTSGSADTQYF
TRBV7-9	TRBJ1-1	-	-	TGTGCCAGCAGCCAGATCCTCAGGATGGCTGAAGCTTTCTTT	CASSQILRMAEAFF
TRBV5-5	TRBJ1-1	-	-	TGTGCCAGCAGCTCGCAGGTTCGCACTGAAGCTTTCTTT	CASSSQVRTEAFF
TRBV6-5	TRBJ2-1	-	-	TGTGCCAGCAGTTCCTCGGGCCCAAACAATGAGCAGTTCTTC	CASSSSGPNNEQFF
TRBV10-1	TRBJ1-1	TRBD1	-	TGCGCCAGCAGTGAGTTCCCCGGAACCGGGACAGGGACTGAAGCTTTCTTT	CASSEFPGTGTGTEAFF
TRBV21-1	TRBJ2-1	-	-	TGTGCCAGCAGCAAAGGGAGTGAGACAGGGGTCGGTGGTGAGCAGTTCTTC	CASSKGSETGVGGEQFF
TRBV6-5	TRBJ2-4	TRBD1	-	TGTGCCAGCCTGGACAGGGGGAAAGCCAAAAACATTCAGTACTTC	CASLDRGKAKNIQYF
TRBV27	TRBJ1-1	TRBD1	-	TGTGCCAGCAGTTTCCCAGGGGGGCCATTGGCTTTCTTT	CASSFPGGPLAFF
TRBV19	TRBJ2-4	TRBD1	-	TGTGCCAGTAGTGCACGAACAGGGGGCTCAAACATTCAGTACTTC	CASSARTGGSNIQYF
TRBV5-6	TRBJ2-2	-	-	TGTGCCAGCAGCTTTGACCGGAGGTCGAACACCGGGGAGCTGTTTTTT	CASSFDRRSNTGELFF
TRBV27	TRBJ2-1	TRBD2	-	TGTGCCAGCAGTACCAGAACTAGCGGGAGCAGGAGTGAGCAGTTCTTC	CASSTRTSGSRSEQFF